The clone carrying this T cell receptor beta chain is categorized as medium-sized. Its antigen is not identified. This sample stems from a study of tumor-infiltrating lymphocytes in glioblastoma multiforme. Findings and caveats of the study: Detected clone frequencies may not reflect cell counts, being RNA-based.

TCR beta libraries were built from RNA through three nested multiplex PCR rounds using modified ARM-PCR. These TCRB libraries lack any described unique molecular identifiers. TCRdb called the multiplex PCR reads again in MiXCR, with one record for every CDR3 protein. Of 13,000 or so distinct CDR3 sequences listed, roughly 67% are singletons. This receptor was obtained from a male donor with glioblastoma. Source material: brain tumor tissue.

The DNA for the CDR3 is TGCAGTGCTCCAGAATTTGGAAAACTGTTTTTT. This sequence encodes CSAPEFGKLFF. V gene TRBV20-1 combines with J gene TRBJ1-4; unclear D gene. CDR3 length: 11 residues. Germline-derived CDR1 and CDR2 are DFQATT and SNEGSKA (reference sequence). Trimming cost V 5 bases and J 10 bases, with 11 bases left between them.